This record covers a single T cell receptor beta chain. Antigen unknown. This sample is drawn from a study of T-cell memory formation after mild COVID-19. Study outcomes and limitations: Memory from before infection featured some responding clones, which suggests cross-reactive memory joined. SARS-CoV-2 specificity of second-wave clones peaking day 37 was unconfirmed.

TCRdb fed the 5' RACE reads into MiXCR, producing one record per CDR3 protein. This sample has 250,000 to 350,000 distinct CDR3 sequences; about 15% occur once, and the top ten carry more than 20%. This TCR came from a man aged 18 to 35 who had mild COVID-19 (a few samples of this study predate the infection). Cell type and time point are not known. Sequencing was carried out using PBMCs or a T cell subset sorted from them (not recorded which).

CDR3 region: CASSAAGGGYNSPLHF. The DNA of the CDR3 is TGTGCCAGCAGCGCCGCAGGGGGCGGGTATAATTCACCCCTCCACTTT. The V and J genes are TRBV9 and TRBJ1-6, with 8 positions matching TRBD1. With 3 bases clipped from V and 4 bases from J, the junction kept 6 bases outside the gene matches. Germline assignment: CDR1 SGDLS and CDR2 YYNGEE. The CDR3 runs to 16 residues.